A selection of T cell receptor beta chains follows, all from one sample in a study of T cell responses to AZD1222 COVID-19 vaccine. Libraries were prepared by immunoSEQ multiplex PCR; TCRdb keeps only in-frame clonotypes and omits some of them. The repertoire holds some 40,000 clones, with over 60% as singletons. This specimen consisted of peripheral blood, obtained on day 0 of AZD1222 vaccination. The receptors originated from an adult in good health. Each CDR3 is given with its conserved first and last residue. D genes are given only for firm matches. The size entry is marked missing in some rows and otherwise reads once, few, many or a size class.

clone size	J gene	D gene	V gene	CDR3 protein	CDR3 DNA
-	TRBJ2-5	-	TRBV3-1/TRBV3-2	CASSHSRWGGGETQYF	TGTGCCAGCAGCCACAGCCGGTGGGGTGGGGGGGAGACCCAGTACTTC
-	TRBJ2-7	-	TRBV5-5	CASSGQGWQYEQYF	TGTGCCAGCAGCGGTCAAGGGTGGCAGTACGAGCAGTACTTC
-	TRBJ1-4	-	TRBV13	CASSDQATNEKLFF	TGTGCCAGCAGTGATCAAGCAACTAATGAAAAACTGTTTTTT
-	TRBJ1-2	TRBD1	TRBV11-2	CASSAGTGIDGYTF	TGTGCCAGCAGCGCTGGGACAGGGATCGATGGCTACACCTTC
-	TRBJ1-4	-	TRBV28	CASSSGARARREKLFF	TGTGCCAGCAGTAGCGGGGCCAGGGCTAGGCGAGAAAAACTGTTTTTT
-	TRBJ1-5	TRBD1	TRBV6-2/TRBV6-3	CASRPSRGRIVSQPQHF	TGTGCCAGCAGACCTTCGAGGGGGCGGATAGTTAGTCAGCCCCAGCATTTT
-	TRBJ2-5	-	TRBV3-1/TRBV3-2	CASSQDVRREETQYF	TGTGCCAGCAGCCAAGATGTAAGGAGAGAAGAGACCCAGTACTTC
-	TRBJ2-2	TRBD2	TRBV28	CASSFAAGGNTGELFF	TGTGCCAGCAGTTTCGCAGCGGGGGGGAACACCGGGGAGCTGTTTTTT
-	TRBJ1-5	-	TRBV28	CASSSWTGQPQHF	TGTGCCAGCAGTTCCTGGACGGGCCAGCCCCAGCATTTT
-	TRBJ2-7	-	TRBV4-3	CASSRRPWQYEQYF	TGCGCCAGCAGCCGTCGCCCGTGGCAGTACGAGCAGTACTTC
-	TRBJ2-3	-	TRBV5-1	CASSPNPGDTQYF	TGCGCCAGCAGCCCGAACCCTGGAGATACGCAGTATTTT
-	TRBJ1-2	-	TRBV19	CASTGGRSNWNYGYTF	TGTGCCAGCACCGGGGGCAGATCCAATTGGAACTATGGCTACACCTTC
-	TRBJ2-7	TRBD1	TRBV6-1	CASSERGTGGTYEQYF	TGTGCCAGCAGTGAACGGGGGACAGGGGGGACCTACGAGCAGTACTTC
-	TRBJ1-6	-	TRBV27	CASTPGQKNSPLHF	TGTGCCAGCACCCCCGGACAGAAGAATTCACCCCTCCACTTT
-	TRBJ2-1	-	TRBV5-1	CASSTSTGGNEQFF	TGCGCCAGCAGTACCTCGACAGGAGGCAATGAGCAGTTCTTC
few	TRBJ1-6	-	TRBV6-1	CASREDPGNSPLHF	TGTGCCAGCAGAGAAGACCCGGGGAATTCACCCCTCCACTTT
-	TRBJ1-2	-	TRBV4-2	CASSQSVGPGGYTF	TGTGCCAGCAGCCAATCAGTGGGCCCCGGAGGCTACACCTTC
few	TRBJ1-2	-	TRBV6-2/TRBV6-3	CASSYGTNYGYTF	TGTGCCAGCAGTTACGGGACCAACTATGGCTACACCTTC
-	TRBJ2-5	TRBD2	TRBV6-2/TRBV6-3	CASSSLAPPETQYF	TGTGCCAGCAGTTCACTAGCGCCCCCCGAGACCCAGTACTTC
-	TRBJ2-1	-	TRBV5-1	CASSPATSLRNEQFF	TGCGCCAGCAGCCCAGCGACTAGTCTACGAAATGAGCAGTTCTTC
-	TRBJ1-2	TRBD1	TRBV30	CAWSVRTGSGTGKNYGYTF	TGTGCCTGGAGTGTACGGACCGGATCCGGGACAGGGAAAAACTATGGCTACACCTTC
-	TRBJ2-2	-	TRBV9	CASMGDTGELFF	TGTGCCAGTATGGGTGACACCGGGGAGCTGTTTTTT
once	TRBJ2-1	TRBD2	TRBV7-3	CASSFGLAGGHEQFF	TGTGCCAGCAGCTTTGGACTAGCGGGGGGTCATGAGCAGTTCTTC
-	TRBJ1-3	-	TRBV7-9	CASSPGTRDTIYF	TGTGCCAGCAGCCCAGGGACCCGGGACACCATATATTTT
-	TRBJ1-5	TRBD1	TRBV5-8	CASSLADRGNQPQHF	TGTGCCAGCAGCTTGGCTGACAGGGGCAATCAGCCCCAGCATTTT
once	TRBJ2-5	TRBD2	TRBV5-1	CASSLTAGEETQYF	TGCGCCAGCAGCTTGACAGCGGGGGAAGAGACCCAGTACTTC
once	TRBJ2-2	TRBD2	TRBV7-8	CASSPRTGGFTGELFF	TGTGCCAGCAGCCCCAGGACGGGGGGTTTCACCGGGGAGCTGTTTTTT
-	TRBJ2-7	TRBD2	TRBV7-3	CASSYTSGGPYEQYF	TGTGCCAGCAGTTATACTAGCGGGGGCCCCTACGAGCAGTACTTC
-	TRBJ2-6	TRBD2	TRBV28	CASSGGGDPSSGANVLTF	TGTGCCAGCAGCGGCGGGGGGGACCCGTCCTCTGGGGCCAACGTCCTGACTTTC
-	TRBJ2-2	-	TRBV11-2	CASSPGTQNTGELFF	TGTGCCAGCAGCCCCGGGACTCAAAACACCGGGGAGCTGTTTTTT
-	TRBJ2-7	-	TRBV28	CASSLAGSGSYEQYF	TGTGCCAGCAGTTTGGCGGGCTCAGGGTCCTACGAGCAGTACTTC
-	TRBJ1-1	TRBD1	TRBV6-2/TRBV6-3	CASSTPRGTDSEAFF	TGTGCCAGCAGTACCCCCCGCGGGACAGACTCTGAAGCTTTCTTT
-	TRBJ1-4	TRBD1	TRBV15	CATSRDRDRDEKLFF	TGTGCCACCAGCAGAGACCGGGACAGGGACGAAAAACTGTTTTTT
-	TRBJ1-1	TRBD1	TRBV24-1	CATSDWDREDEAFF	TGTGCCACCAGTGACTGGGACAGAGAAGATGAAGCTTTCTTT
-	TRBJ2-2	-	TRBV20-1	CSASRRGRPAGELFF	TGCAGTGCTAGTCGGCGGGGCCGCCCGGCCGGGGAGCTGTTTTTT
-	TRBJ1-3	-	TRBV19	CATRSPSSGNTIYF	TGTGCCACTCGGTCTCCGAGCTCTGGAAACACCATATATTTT
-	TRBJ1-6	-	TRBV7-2	CASSLGRPGDNSPLHF	TGTGCCAGCAGCTTGGGGCGGCCAGGGGATAATTCACCCCTCCACTTT
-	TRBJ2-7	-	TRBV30	CAWSSPGPNEQYF	TGTGCCTGGAGCTCACCGGGACCTAACGAGCAGTACTTC
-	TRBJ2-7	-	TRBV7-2	CATRRGGASYEQYF	TGTGCCACCCGCCGTGGAGGGGCGTCCTACGAGCAGTACTTC
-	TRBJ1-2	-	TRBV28	CASSLIVRQRGGYTF	TGTGCCAGCAGTTTAATTGTGCGGCAACGCGGCGGCTACACCTTC
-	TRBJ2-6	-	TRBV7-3	CASSSETGANVLTF	TGTGCCAGCAGCTCCGAAACTGGGGCCAACGTCCTGACTTTC
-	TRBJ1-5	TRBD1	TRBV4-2	CASSQDLRGGQPQHF	TGTGCCAGCAGCCAAGATCTCAGGGGGGGACAGCCCCAGCATTTT
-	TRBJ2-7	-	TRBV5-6	CASSLASGRSYEQYF	TGTGCCAGCAGCTTGGCCAGCGGGCGATCCTACGAGCAGTACTTC
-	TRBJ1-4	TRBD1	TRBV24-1	CATSDRQGEKLFF	TGTGCCACCAGTGATCGACAGGGGGAAAAACTGTTTTTT
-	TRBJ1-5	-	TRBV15	CATSRDTNSNQPQHF	TGTGCCACCAGCAGAGATACGAATAGCAATCAGCCCCAGCATTTT
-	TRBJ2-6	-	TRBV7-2	CASSLTPFTSGANVLTF	TGTGCCAGCAGCTTAACTCCGTTTACCTCTGGGGCCAACGTCCTGACTTTC
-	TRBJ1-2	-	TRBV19	CASSIDLPGRANYGYTF	TGTGCCAGTAGTATAGATCTTCCGGGCAGGGCTAACTATGGCTACACCTTC
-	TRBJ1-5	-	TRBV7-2	CASSFQGSNQPQHF	TGTGCCAGCAGCTTTCAGGGAAGCAATCAGCCCCAGCATTTT
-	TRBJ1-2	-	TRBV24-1	CATSEGNYGYTF	TGTGCCACCAGTGAGGGGAACTATGGCTACACCTTC
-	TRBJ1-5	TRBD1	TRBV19	CASSRGTVNQPQHF	TGTGCCAGTAGTAGAGGGACAGTGAATCAGCCCCAGCATTTT
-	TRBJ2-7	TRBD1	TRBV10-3	CAISGQGRTSEQYF	TGTGCCATCAGTGGACAGGGGCGTACAAGCGAGCAGTACTTC
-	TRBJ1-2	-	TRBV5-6	CASSLMSNYGYTF	TGTGCCAGCAGCTTGATGAGTAACTATGGCTACACCTTC
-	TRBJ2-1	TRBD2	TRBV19	CASKLSSGGAYNEQFF	TGTGCCAGTAAATTGAGTAGCGGGGGGGCTTACAATGAGCAGTTCTTC
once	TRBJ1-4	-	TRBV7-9	CASSRIGEKLFF	TGTGCCAGCAGCCGAATAGGGGAAAAACTGTTTTTT
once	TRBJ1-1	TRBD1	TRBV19	CASSDRGLTEAFF	TGTGCCAGTAGTGACAGGGGGCTCACTGAAGCTTTCTTT
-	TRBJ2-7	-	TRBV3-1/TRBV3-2	CASSPGYEQYF	TGTGCCAGCAGCCCCGGATACGAGCAGTACTTC
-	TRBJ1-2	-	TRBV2	CASSALPGEVGYTF	TGTGCCAGCAGCGCCCTCCCGGGTGAGGTCGGCTACACCTTC
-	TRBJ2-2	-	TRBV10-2	CASRKTGNTGELFF	TGCGCCAGCAGGAAGACAGGGAACACCGGGGAGCTGTTTTTT
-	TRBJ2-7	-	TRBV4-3	CASSQDSRREQYF	TGCGCCAGCAGCCAAGATTCACGGCGGGAGCAGTACTTC